The sequence of this T cell receptor (beta chain) was determined in a study of identical twins. In germline, CDR1 is MNHEY, CDR2 SVGAGI. This CDR3 has 12 amino acids. With 8 bases removed from V and 4 bases from J, the gap between germline ends came to 12 bases. This clonotype was seen repeatedly, ten times or more. TCRdb re-derived calls from the 5' RACE reads in MiXCR, one entry per CDR3 protein. The repertoire holds roughly 700,000 distinct CDR3 sequences, with 8.6% as singletons. These same data were also listed under a study on yellow fever vaccine responses in identical twins.

The receptor comes from a woman aged 18 to 35 in good health. V usage is TRBV6-5 and J usage is TRBJ2-7, with TRBD2 as a possible D gene (5 bases). The sequencing sample was made of PBMCs. The chain's CDR3 is CASGSSLYEQYF. In DNA form, the CDR3 reads TGTGCCAGCGGGAGTAGCTTGTACGAGCAGTACTTC.